This TCR beta chain was captured by sequencing in a study of blood T cells in healthy people across ages. Regarding the study as a whole: Strong correlation linked observed beta diversity and percent naive T cells. Unsorted PBMCs blocked a conclusive comparison of naive and antigen-experienced cells.

Turning to this clonotype: What it recognizes is unknown.

A minimum of 6 million PBMCs was isolated per sample. Through a sample-barcoded 5' primer and a J-beta primer mix, a second PCR was run for roughly 6 to 11 cycles. TCRdb independently ran MiXCR on the 5' RACE reads; one entry per CDR3 protein. The sample lists roughly 1.4 million distinct CDR3 sequences, around 59% occurring once. Source material: blood. This clonotype was obtained from a young man in good health.

CDR3 in DNA: TGTGCCAGTAGCGACTACAACCCCGCTGAGCAGTTCTTC. Its protein is CASSDYNPAEQFF. The chain uses TRBV19 and TRBJ2-1, with a weak D call TRBD2 (5 bases). V dropped 6 bases and J dropped 9 bases, with 15 bases sitting between them. The V gene's germline CDR1 is LNHDA and CDR2 SQIVND (reference sequence). The CDR3 is 13 amino acids.